The 16 T cell receptor beta chains reported below all come from one sample, sequenced in a study of blood T cell repertoires in COVID-19. Clones were sequenced by immunoSEQ multiplex PCR, and TCRdb holds only the in-frame ones, with some missing. The sample includes roughly 120,000 clones, 65% to 90% of them seen just once. The sample was peripheral blood. All receptors come from a woman aged 80 or over with active or convalescent COVID-19.

The V call is TRBV15, the J call TRBJ1-2; D possibly corresponds to TRBD1 (5 bases). The germline V and J ends were trimmed by 0 bases and 4 bases, with 18 bases remaining between them. CDR3 length: 17 residues. CDR1 is LNHNV, CDR2 YYDKDF, per germline (reference sequence). The CDR3 DNA sequence: TGTGCCACCAGCAGAGATAGCATCCGACAGCGCACCTATGGCTACACCTTC. Its protein product is CATSRDSIRQRTYGYTF.

V is TRBV6-4 and J is TRBJ2-7; 8 positions agree with TRBD2. Germline CDR1 reads MRHNA; CDR2 reads SNTAGT. The V segment lost 3 bases and the J segment 5 bases; nucleotides outside the gene matches: 6. CDR3 length: 14 residues. The CDR3 sequence is CASSESGSNNEQYF. The CDR3 nucleotides are TGTGCCAGCAGTGAGAGCGGGAGTAACAACGAGCAGTACTTC.

This sequence joins TRBV4-2 and TRBJ2-4; D is unclear. V lost 1 base to trimming and J lost 6 bases, with 4 bases between them. The CDR3 is made up of 12 amino acids. CDR1 and CDR2 (germline): LGHNA, YNFKEQ. The CDR3 coding sequence is TGTGCCAGCAGCCAAGGCAGAAACATTCAGTACTTC. The encoded protein is CASSQGRNIQYF.

The chain employs TRBV10-3 and TRBJ2-1; 7 nucleotides line up with TRBD1. Germline lookup yields CDR1 ENHRY and CDR2 SYGVKD. This CDR3 has 15 amino acids. Trimming removed 4 bases from V and 3 bases from J; junction bases left unmatched: 6. CDR3 sequence reads: CAISGVRDSYNEQFF. CDR3 bases: TGTGCCATCAGTGGGGTCCGGGACAGCTACAATGAGCAGTTCTTC.

This clone was detected only once. The chain carries TRBV5-1 and TRBJ2-7, with 10 nucleotides matching TRBD2. Germline CDR1 is SGHRS and CDR2 is YFSETQ. The J segment lost 0 bases and the V segment lost 2 bases, leaving 2 bases of the junction unmatched. The CDR3 runs 15 residues. The CDR3 DNA follows: TGCGCCAGCAGCTTACTAGCGGGAAGCTCCTACGAGCAGTACTTC. Protein: CASSLLAGSSYEQYF.

The chain couples TRBV27 to TRBJ2-1; tentative D call: TRBD2 (5 bases). CDR1 MNHEY and CDR2 SMNVEV come from the germline V gene (reference sequence). Trimming took 7 bases from V and 10 from J, leaving 14 bases between them. The CDR3 runs 12 residues. CDR3 in amino acids: CASMDWPREQFF. For the CDR3, the DNA is TGTGCCAGCATGGACTGGCCTCGGGAGCAGTTCTTC.

The genes are TRBV9 and TRBJ1-2; D not certain. Germline V lookup: CDR1 SGDLS, CDR2 YYNGEE. The CDR3 runs 11 residues. Trimming shortened V by 3 bases and J by 6 bases, and 6 bases separated the two germline ends. CDR3 DNA: TGTGCCAGCAGCGGCGGCAATGGCTACACCTTC. It yields the protein CASSGGNGYTF.

V is TRBV7-9 and J is TRBJ1-1; D might be TRBD1 (6 bases). Germline V CDR1 and CDR2: SEHNR, FQNEAQ (reference sequence). The CDR3 loop spans 15 amino acids. Trimming removed 5 bases from V and 4 bases from J, with 17 bases in between. The CDR3 spells CASSVNRAAGTEAFF. DNA of the CDR3: TGTGCCAGCAGCGTCAACAGGGCCGCTGGCACTGAAGCTTTCTTT.

The chain combines TRBV2 with TRBJ2-2; tentative D call: TRBD1 (6 bases). V dropped 5 bases and J dropped 5 bases, with 15 bases sitting between them. From germline, CDR1 is SNHLY and CDR2 FYNNEI. This CDR3 region has 15 residues. In DNA form, the CDR3 reads TGTGCCAGCAGTTGGGGGCCGACGACAACCGGGGAGCTGTTTTTT. As protein: CASSWGPTTTGELFF.

CDR3 coding DNA: TGTGCCATCAGTGATATGGCGACGACTAGTTACGAGCAGTACTTC. It is translated as CAISDMATTSYEQYF. The V gene is TRBV10-3, the J gene TRBJ2-7; possibly TRBD2 for D (6 bases). The CDR3 runs to 15 residues. V was clipped by 3 bases and J by 4 bases, with 16 bases between them. CDR1 is ENHRY and CDR2 is SYGVKD in the germline V gene.

This chain connects TRBV7-3 to TRBJ2-7; no definite D call. Per germline, CDR1 SGHTA and CDR2 FQGTGA. The germline V and J ends were trimmed by 3 bases and 3 bases, with 9 bases remaining between them. The CDR3 loop spans 13 amino acids. For the CDR3, the DNA is TGTGCCAGCAGCTTGGGCCAAGACTACGAGCAGTACTTC. Protein product: CASSLGQDYEQYF.

The rearrangement links TRBV5-6 to TRBJ1-2, with 8 bases lining up with TRBD1. Germline lookup yields CDR1 SGHDT and CDR2 YYEEEE. Trimming cost V 10 bases and J 4 bases; bases outside gene matches: 9. This CDR3 region has 13 residues. CDR3 coding DNA: TGTGCCGGAGGAACAGGGGGGGCCTATGGCTACACCTTC. Translating gives CAGGTGGAYGYTF.

The genes are TRBV27 and TRBJ1-1; D might be TRBD1 (6 bases). The CDR3 contains 17 residues. V lost 1 base, J lost 0 bases, and 15 bases lay in between. The germline gives CDR1 MNHEY, CDR2 SMNVEV (reference sequence). In nucleotides, the CDR3 is TGTGCCAGCAGTTTATTAGGTTCAGGGGTCATGAACACTGAAGCTTTCTTT. Translated, it gives CASSLLGSGVMNTEAFF.

The chain carries TRBV5-8 and TRBJ2-1; 9 bases agree with TRBD2. The J segment lost 9 bases and the V segment lost 3 bases, leaving 13 bases of the junction unmatched. CDR1 SGHTS and CDR2 YDEGEE come from the germline V gene. This CDR3 is built from 16 residues. The CDR3 DNA follows: TGTGCCAGCAGCTGGTGGCCGGGGAGCGGGAGGAGTGAGCAGTTCTTC. Its protein product is CASSWWPGSGRSEQFF.

This clone was recorded only once. The rearrangement joins TRBV28 to TRBJ1-4; D not certain. CDR1 and CDR2 from the germline V gene are MDHEN and SYDVKM. V shed 2 bases and J shed 1 base, with 5 bases lying between them. The CDR3 is made up of 14 amino acids. The CDR3: CASSLGGTNEKLFF. The CDR3 DNA sequence: TGTGCCAGCAGTTTAGGAGGAACTAATGAAAAACTGTTTTTT. Variable domain in full (rest from reference TRBV28 and TRBJ1-4): DVKVTQSSRYLVKRTGEKVFLECVQDMDHENMFWYRQDPGLGLRLIYFSYDVKMKEKGDIPEGYSVSREKKERFSLILESASTNQTSMYLCASSLGGTNEKLFFGSGTQLSVL.

The V call is TRBV11-2, the J call TRBJ2-1; D is undetermined. The germline CDR1 and CDR2 sequences are SGHAT and FQNNGV. Trimming took 6 bases from V and 2 from J, leaving 14 bases between them. The CDR3 contains 15 residues. As DNA, the CDR3 is TGTGCCAGCAGACCGGTGTCTACAGCCTACAATGAGCAGTTCTTC. Its protein product is CASRPVSTAYNEQFF.